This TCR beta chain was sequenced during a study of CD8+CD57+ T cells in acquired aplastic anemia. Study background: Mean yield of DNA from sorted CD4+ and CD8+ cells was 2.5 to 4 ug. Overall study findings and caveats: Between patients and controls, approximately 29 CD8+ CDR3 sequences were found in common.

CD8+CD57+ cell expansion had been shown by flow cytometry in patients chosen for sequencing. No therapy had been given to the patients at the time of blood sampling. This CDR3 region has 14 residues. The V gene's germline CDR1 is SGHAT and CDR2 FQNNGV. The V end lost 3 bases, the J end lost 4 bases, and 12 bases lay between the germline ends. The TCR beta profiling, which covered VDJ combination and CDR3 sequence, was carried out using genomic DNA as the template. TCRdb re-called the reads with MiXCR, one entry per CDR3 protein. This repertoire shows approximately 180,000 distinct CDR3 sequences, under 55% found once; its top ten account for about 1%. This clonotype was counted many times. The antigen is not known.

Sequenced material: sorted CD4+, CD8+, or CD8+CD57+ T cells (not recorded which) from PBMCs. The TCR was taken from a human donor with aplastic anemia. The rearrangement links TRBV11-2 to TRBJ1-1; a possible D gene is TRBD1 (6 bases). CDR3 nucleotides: TGTGCCAGCAGCTTGGGACTACAGGGCACTGAAGCTTTCTTT. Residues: CASSLGLQGTEAFF.